This entry features one T cell receptor beta chain sequence. CDR3 length: 14 amino acids. CDR1 is ENHRY and CDR2 is SYGVKD in the germline V gene. V was cut by 0 bases and J by 3 bases, with 9 bases left in between. The sample comes from a study of T cell responses to AZD1222 COVID-19 vaccine. Clones were sequenced by immunoSEQ multiplex PCR, and TCRdb holds only the in-frame ones, with some missing. The sample consists of some 180,000 clones, about 89% of them appearing once. The sequence came from an adult who received the AZD1222 COVID-19 vaccine. The genes are TRBV10-3 and TRBJ2-7; no firm D call. Specimen: peripheral blood, collected 28 days after the second AZD1222 dose. The CDR3 DNA reads TGTGCCATCAGTGAGTCAAGAGCGTTCTACGAGCAGTACTTC. Translating it yields CAISESRAFYEQYF.